Following are 9 T cell receptor beta chains from one sample sequenced in a study of spatial heterogeneity in lung cancer. MiXCR, run by TCRdb on the 5' RACE reads, gives a single entry per CDR3 protein. The sample has approximately 52,000 distinct CDR3 sequences, about 5.8% seen once. As for time point: sample taken at primary tumor resection. The material sequenced was PBMCs, taken at surgery. These receptors all come from a male donor with early-stage non-small cell lung cancer.

This clonotype was detected many times. The chain links TRBV5-1 to TRBJ2-1; possibly TRBD1 for D (6 bases). Germline V lookup: CDR1 SGHRS, CDR2 YFSETQ. CDR3 length: 15 residues. The V and J ends lost 2 bases and 2 bases respectively, with 11 bases between them. Here the CDR3 DNA reads TGCGCCAGCAGCTTTACAGGGCTAGCCTACAATGAGCAGTTCTTC. This gives the protein CASSFTGLAYNEQFF.

This clonotype was observed a handful of times. It may be a read error: a sequence one base away is much more abundant. The rearrangement uses TRBV3-1 and TRBJ2-1, with 11 bases matching TRBD2. The CDR3 covers 15 residues. Germline V gene sequence: CDR1 LGHDT, CDR2 YNNKEL (reference sequence). The chain's CDR3 is CASSPVLAGDNVQFF. CDR3 coding DNA: TGTGCCAGCAGCCCCGTACTAGCGGGAGACAATGTGCAGTTCTTC.

There are many counts of this clonotype. The chain links TRBV29-1 to TRBJ1-2; 7 nucleotides agree with TRBD1. V trimming: 8 bases; J trimming: 8 bases; junction bases outside the gene matches: 8. Germline V lookup: CDR1 SQVTM, CDR2 ANQGSEA. CDR3 length: 11 residues. The CDR3 nucleotides are TGCAGCTCTGCTGGGACAGCCGGCTACACCTTC. Translation gives CSSAGTAGYTF.

This clonotype was seen a handful of times. The chain uses TRBV5-1 and TRBJ1-6; D not certain. V was pared by 0 bases and J by 0 bases, with 7 bases between. The germline CDR1 and CDR2 sequences are SGHRS and YFSETQ. The CDR3 totals 16 residues. The CDR3 nucleotides read TGCGCCAGCAGCTTGGACACAACCTCCTATAATTCACCCCTCCACTTT. Translating gives CASSLDTTSYNSPLHF.

This clonotype appeared many times. The J gene is TRBJ2-1, the V gene TRBV7-2; D is uncertain. Germline CDR1 SGHTA, CDR2 FQGNSA. This CDR3 is built from 15 residues. V dropped 1 base and J dropped 6 bases, with 13 bases sitting between them. CDR3 protein: CASSLDSLEANEQFF. CDR3 DNA sequence: TGTGCCAGCAGCTTAGACTCCCTAGAAGCCAATGAGCAGTTCTTC.

This clonotype was counted ten times or more. The chain couples TRBV5-1 to TRBJ1-1; D is unclear. V was trimmed by 0 bases and J by 2 bases, leaving 8 bases between them. CDR1 is SGHRS and CDR2 is YFSETQ in the germline V gene. This CDR3 has 14 amino acids. The DNA for the CDR3 is TGCGCCAGCAGCTTGGAGCCGTTTAACACTGAAGCTTTCTTT. This gives the protein CASSLEPFNTEAFF. The variable domain in full, with the rest retrieved from reference TRBV5-1 and TRBJ1-1, is KAGVTQTPRYLIKTRGQQVTLSCSPISGHRSVSWYQQTPGQGLQFLFEYFSETQRNKGNFPGRFSGRQFSNSRSEMNVSTLELGDSALYLCASSLEPFNTEAFFGQGTRLTVV.

There are many counts of this clonotype. Germline is not matched at one junction end, which may reflect a read error. The rearrangement joins TRBV7-2 to TRBJ2-5; D is unresolved. This CDR3 is built from 12 residues. Germline V gene sequence: CDR1 SGHTA, CDR2 FQGNSA. The CDR3 here is CASRLFPETQYF. The CDR3 nucleotides read TGTGCCAGCCGCTTATTCCCAGAGACCCAGTACTTC.

A word on this clonotype: A much larger clone lies a single base off, so this may be a read error. This chain uses TRBV2 with TRBJ2-7; no clear D. V gave up 6 bases and J gave up 7 bases, with 10 bases separating them. CDR1 is SNHLY and CDR2 is FYNNEI in the germline V gene. This CDR3 has 11 residues. The CDR3 DNA sequence: TGTGCCAGCAGAATGATGGGGGAGCAGTACTTC. Its protein is CASRMMGEQYF.

This clonotype is categorized as medium-sized (0.01 to 0.1%). The chain is built from TRBV2 and TRBJ2-7; D is unresolved. CDR1 is SNHLY and CDR2 is FYNNEI in the germline V gene. V dropped 1 base and J dropped 2 bases, with 9 bases sitting between them. The CDR3 length is 14 residues. Here the CDR3 reads CASSEVRIAYEQYF. Written as DNA, the CDR3 is TGTGCCAGCAGTGAAGTCCGCATTGCCTACGAGCAGTACTTC.